This T cell receptor (beta chain) was captured in a study of blood T cell repertoires in COVID-19. The CDR3 covers 13 residues. CDR1 and CDR2 (germline): MNHEY, SVGAGI. V dropped 5 bases and J dropped 1 base, with 8 bases sitting between them. Using immunoSEQ multiplex PCR, the repertoire was profiled, and TCRdb retains in-frame clones only, with some absent. The sample has about 110,000 clones; 83% are singletons. The chain couples TRBV6-5 to TRBJ1-1; D is undetermined. This TCR derives from a woman aged 55-69 years with acute or convalescent COVID-19. Source material: peripheral blood. CDR3 bases: TGTGCCAGCAGTACGACATGGAACACTGAAGCTTTCTTT. This gives the protein CASSTTWNTEAFF.